What follows describes a single TCR beta chain. Its antigen is still unknown. The data stem from a study of identical twins. Study-wide findings and caveats: When twins shared out-of-frame alpha sequences, those sequences had excess low generation probability. With abundant cord blood beta clonotypes, insertions were fewer; memory repertoires showed no such pattern. Conclusions rested on cross-sectional statistics rather than following the same donors.

The CDR3 consists of 13 residues. Germline CDR1 is SGDLS and CDR2 is YYNGEE. Trimming removed 7 bases at V and 4 bases at J, with 12 bases between. Via MiXCR, TCRdb re-called the 5' RACE reads, giving one row per CDR3 protein. The data contain 300,000 to 400,000 distinct CDR3 sequences, over 9% of them singletons. The same data also went into a second study, on yellow fever vaccine responses in identical twins.

This chain connects TRBV9 to TRBJ1-5; D is ambiguous. The specimen sequenced was CD8+ T cells sorted from blood. The sequence was obtained from a woman aged 18-30 years in good health. In DNA, the CDR3 is TGTGCCAGCGGTTTTGGAGGGAATCAGCCCCAGCATTTT. The encoded protein is CASGFGGNQPQHF.